Shown below are 32 T cell receptor beta chains from a single sample sequenced in a study of immune reconstitution after stem cell transplant in scleroderma. In TCRdb, the RT-PCR reads were re-called with MiXCR into one record per CDR3 protein. The data show 2,500 to 3,000 distinct CDR3 sequences, 3.6% seen once. Sampling was conducted before or after autologous hematopoietic stem cell transplantation (not recorded which). Receptor source: a human donor with systemic sclerosis.

This clonotype is labeled medium-sized. V usage is TRBV20-1 and J usage is TRBJ1-6; weak D call: TRBD1 (5 bases). V dropped 7 bases and J dropped 7 bases, with 17 bases sitting between them. The CDR3 has 14 amino acids. Germline CDR1 and CDR2: DFQATT and SNEGSKA (reference sequence). DNA for the CDR3: TGCAGTGTCCAAATGGGAGGGGCAAATTCACCCCTCCACTTT. Amino acids: CSVQMGGANSPLHF.

By proportion, this clonotype is medium-sized. This chain joins TRBV5-1 and TRBJ1-1; maybe TRBD1 (6 bases). CDR1 SGHRS and CDR2 YFSETQ come from the germline V gene. This CDR3 is 13 amino acids long. The V gene lost 3 bases and the J gene lost 7 bases, with 13 bases spanning the gap. The CDR3 is CASSSLGGGEAFF. Written as DNA, the CDR3 is TGCGCCAGCAGCTCACTAGGGGGGGGTGAAGCTTTCTTT.

This clonotype is medium-sized (0.01 to 0.1%). The chain couples TRBV5-1 to TRBJ1-1; D is ambiguous. This CDR3 has 13 residues. Between the trimmed V and J ends, which lost 0 bases and 2 bases, there was a span of 5 bases. Germline assignment: CDR1 SGHRS and CDR2 YFSETQ. The CDR3 protein is CASSLELNTEAFF. CDR3 DNA sequence: TGCGCCAGCAGCTTGGAGCTAAACACTGAAGCTTTCTTT.

This clonotype qualifies as medium-sized. This chain uses TRBV20-1 with TRBJ2-7; TRBD2 matches at 13 bases. CDR1 and CDR2 from the germline V gene are DFQATT and SNEGSKA (reference sequence). The CDR3 is made up of 17 amino acids. Trimming at V came to 0 bases and at J to 3 bases, leaving 8 bases not matched to a gene. The CDR3: CSARDQTSGRRGYEQYF. The CDR3 nucleotides read TGCAGTGCTAGAGACCAGACTAGCGGGAGGAGGGGCTACGAGCAGTACTTC.

Sample share makes this clonotype medium-sized. The V gene is TRBV3-1, the J gene TRBJ2-1; D unresolved. The CDR3 loop spans 14 amino acids. Trimming stripped 5 bases from V and 4 bases from J, with 12 bases between. The germline V gene has CDR1 LGHDT and CDR2 YNNKEL (reference sequence). DNA for the CDR3: TGTGCCAGCAGCACATCGGACGGATACAATGAGCAGTTCTTC. It translates to CASSTSDGYNEQFF.

In the case of this clonotype: This may be a read error, as it is one base from a much larger clone. The chain has TRBV5-1 and TRBJ1-4, with D tentatively TRBD1 (5 bases). V lost 0 bases and J 7 bases, leaving 10 bases between the germline ends. This CDR3 is 14 amino acids long. Germline CDR1 reads SGHRS; CDR2 reads YFSETQ. CDR3 bases: TGCGCCAGCAGCTTGGGGGGCAGACTTGAAAAACTGTTTTTT. Residues: CASSLGGRLEKLFF.

In its sample, this clonotype ranks as medium-sized. This sequence joins TRBV20-1 and TRBJ1-1; 9 bases agree with TRBD1. CDR3 length equals 13 residues. Germline loops: CDR1 DFQATT, CDR2 SNEGSKA (reference sequence). CDR3 DNA: TGCAGCCAGCAAACAGGGGGCCGCACTGAAGCTTTCTTT. It specifies CSQQTGGRTEAFF.

This clonotype is classed as medium-sized (0.01 to 0.1%). The chain uses TRBV2 and TRBJ2-5; D is perhaps TRBD2 (5 bases). The CDR3 runs 18 residues. V was pared by 0 bases and J by 2 bases, with 19 bases between. In germline, CDR1 is SNHLY, CDR2 FYNNEI. The CDR3 loop is CASSEAPLEGDGQETQYF. CDR3 bases: TGTGCCAGCAGTGAAGCGCCATTAGAGGGAGACGGGCAAGAGACCCAGTACTTC.

This chain links TRBV9 with TRBJ2-2, with D perhaps assigned TRBD1 or TRBD2 (6 bases each). This CDR3 contains 15 residues. Germline assignment: CDR1 SGDLS and CDR2 YYNGEE. Trimming shortened V by 5 bases and J by 5 bases, and 16 bases separated the two germline ends. The chain's CDR3 is CASSRVGGLTGELFF. The CDR3 nucleotides read TGTGCCAGCAGTCGGGTCGGGGGCCTTACCGGGGAGCTGTTTTTT.

This clonotype was recorded a few times. The chain employs TRBV20-1 and TRBJ2-3, with a possible D match to TRBD2 (6 bases). Trimming took 3 bases from V and 4 from J, leaving 14 bases between them. Germline CDR1 and CDR2: DFQATT and SNEGSKA (reference sequence). This CDR3 contains 14 residues. The CDR3 region has the DNA TGCAGTGCTAGTCTTCCTAGCGACGCAGATACGCAGTATTTT. Protein sequence: CSASLPSDADTQYF.

By share of the sample, this clonotype is medium-sized (0.01 to 0.1%). The chain employs TRBV20-1 and TRBJ2-7; possibly TRBD1 for D (6 bases). V was pared by 6 bases and J by 3 bases, with 9 bases between. CDR1 and CDR2 from the germline V gene are DFQATT and SNEGSKA (reference sequence). The CDR3 runs to 11 residues. This CDR3 reads CSAWGRYEQYF. The CDR3 DNA sequence: TGCAGTGCCTGGGGGCGCTACGAGCAGTACTTC.

In this sample, this clonotype is medium-sized (0.01 to 0.1%). This chain connects TRBV3-1 to TRBJ1-2, with D hard to call. V was pared by 1 base and J by 8 bases, with 8 bases between. Germline CDR1 and CDR2: LGHDT and YNNKEL (reference sequence). This CDR3 contains 12 residues. CDR3 residues: CASSQGQTGYTF. CDR3 nucleotides: TGTGCCAGCAGCCAAGGGCAGACGGGCTACACCTTC. Combining the CDR3 with reference TRBV3-1 and TRBJ1-2 gives the whole variable domain DTAVSQTPKYLVTQMGNDKSIKCEQNLGHDTMYWYKQDSKKFLKIMFSYNNKELIINETVPNRFSPKSPDKAHLNLHINSLELGDSAVYFCASSQGQTGYTFGSGTRLTVV.

Details on this clonotype: A much larger clone sits a single nucleotide away, making a read error possible. The CDR3 region has the DNA TGTGCCAGCAGTTTTCTTCCAAGGGCCTTCTACGAGCAGTACTTC. Protein sequence: CASSFLPRAFYEQYF. The chain has TRBV28 and TRBJ2-7; D is unclear. The CDR3 is 15 residues long. V gave up 3 bases and J gave up 3 bases, with 15 bases separating them. Germline V lookup: CDR1 MDHEN, CDR2 SYDVKM.

By sample share, this clonotype is medium-sized (0.01 to 0.1%). The DNA for the CDR3 is TGCAGGGGGGGCCAAGCGGGAGTCGGTACAACAGATACGCAGTATTTT. Amino acid sequence: CRGGQAGVGTTDTQYF. This chain links TRBV20-1 with TRBJ2-3; 8 bases match TRBD2. Germline V CDR1 and CDR2: DFQATT, SNEGSKA (reference sequence). The CDR3 loop spans 16 amino acids.

This clonotype is judged medium-sized. V usage is TRBV5-1 and J usage is TRBJ1-3; D remains ambiguous. The CDR3 has 18 residues. CDR1 is SGHRS, CDR2 YFSETQ, per germline. V gave up 7 bases and J gave up 0 bases, with 23 bases separating them. CDR3: CASARIGSERNSGNTIYF. CDR3 nucleotide sequence: TGCGCCAGCGCACGGATAGGGAGTGAGCGGAACTCTGGAAACACCATATATTTT.

This chain uses TRBV29-1 with TRBJ2-5, with 11 bases aligning to TRBD2. The CDR3 is 19 residues long. V lost 8 bases and J lost 2; bases outside the gene matches: 22. CDR1 and CDR2 (germline): SQVTM, ANQGSEA. CDR3 in DNA: TGCAGCATGAGACCGCAGGGGGCGAGAGGACTAGCGGGTCAAGAGACCCAGTACTTC. Amino acid sequence: CSMRPQGARGLAGQETQYF.

The chain recombines TRBV2 with TRBJ2-7, with D possibly TRBD2 on 6 matching bases. The CDR3 spans 13 residues. From germline, CDR1 is SNHLY and CDR2 FYNNEI. V was trimmed by 7 bases and J by 7 bases, leaving 17 bases between them. CDR3 protein: CASTLDAGYEQYF. Written as DNA, the CDR3 is TGTGCCAGCACCCTCGATGCGGGGTATGAGCAGTACTTC.

This clonotype is medium-sized within its sample. J is TRBJ2-3 and V is TRBV20-1, with 10 bases matching TRBD1. The CDR3 covers 14 residues. The germline CDR1 and CDR2 sequences are DFQATT and SNEGSKA (reference sequence). V was clipped by 6 bases and J by 1 base; unmatched bases: 4. The CDR3 spells CSATGTGGTDTQYF. For the CDR3, the DNA is TGCAGTGCAACCGGGACAGGGGGCACAGATACGCAGTATTTT.

By frequency in the sample, this clonotype is medium-sized. The V and J genes are TRBV5-1 and TRBJ1-5, with D possibly being TRBD1 (5 bases). CDR3 length: 16 residues. Between the trimmed V and J ends, which lost 4 bases and 1 base, there was a span of 15 bases. CDR1 and CDR2 from the germline V gene are SGHRS and YFSETQ. CDR3 residues: CASSPDGGISNQPQHF. The CDR3 nucleotides are TGCGCCAGCAGCCCCGACGGGGGTATAAGCAATCAGCCCCAGCATTTT. Combining the CDR3 with reference TRBV5-1 and TRBJ1-5 gives the whole variable domain KAGVTQTPRYLIKTRGQQVTLSCSPISGHRSVSWYQQTPGQGLQFLFEYFSETQRNKGNFPGRFSGRQFSNSRSEMNVSTLELGDSALYLCASSPDGGISNQPQHFGDGTRLSIL.

This clonotype is classed as medium-sized (0.01 to 0.1%). The rearrangement uses TRBV6-6 and TRBJ1-1, with TRBD1 matching over 7 bases. The CDR3 loop spans 16 amino acids. The junction had 8 bases not matched to a gene; V was cut back by 4 bases and J by 0 bases. Germline CDR1 reads MNHNY; CDR2 reads SVGAGI (reference sequence). CDR3 in DNA: TGTGCCAGCAGTTTAACAGGGGCTCTTATGAACACTGAAGCTTTCTTT. Translating gives CASSLTGALMNTEAFF.

Relative to its sample, this clonotype is medium-sized. CDR3 in amino acids: CASSLWLQETQYF. CDR3 in DNA: TGTGCCAGCAGCTTATGGCTCCAAGAGACCCAGTACTTC. This chain links TRBV7-8 with TRBJ2-5; no clear D. Germline V gene lookup returns CDR1 SGHVS and CDR2 FQNEAQ. The length of the CDR3 is 13 residues. Trimming took off 2 bases at V and 1 base at J, with 5 bases between the two ends.

By its share, this clonotype is large. V usage is TRBV6-1 and J usage is TRBJ1-6; a possible D gene is TRBD1 (5 bases). CDR1 and CDR2 (germline): MNHNS, SASEGT. Trimming cost V 10 bases and J 4 bases, with 14 bases left between them. The CDR3 runs 14 residues. The CDR3 sequence is CATAPEGYNSPLHF. The CDR3, as DNA: TGTGCCACTGCCCCCGAGGGGTATAATTCACCCCTCCACTTT.

This clonotype is termed medium-sized (0.01 to 0.1%). V is TRBV20-1 and J is TRBJ2-7; no clear D gene. The germline V and J ends were trimmed by 7 bases and 2 bases, with 24 bases remaining between them. CDR3 length: 16 amino acids. Per the germline V gene, CDR1 is DFQATT and CDR2 is SNEGSKA (reference sequence). The CDR3 protein is CSVVVPGGRDPYEQYF. Written as DNA, the CDR3 is TGCAGTGTAGTCGTTCCGGGCGGAAGGGATCCCTACGAGCAGTACTTC.

This clonotype was counted only a few times. This sequence may be a read error, since a much larger clone differs from it by one base. This chain uses TRBV15 with TRBJ1-5; D is unclear. The CDR3 runs 14 residues. CDR1 and CDR2 (germline): LNHNV, YYDKDF (reference sequence). The CDR3 nucleotides read TGTGCCGCCAGCAGTGCGGGTGTCAATCAGCCCCAGCATTTT. As protein: CAASSAGVNQPQHF.

This clonotype is labeled medium-sized. V gene TRBV5-1 combines with J gene TRBJ2-7; TRBD2 aligns across 14 bases. The V segment lost 0 bases and the J segment 4 bases; nucleotides outside the gene matches: 6. The CDR3 has 17 residues. Looked up from germline, CDR1 is SGHRS and CDR2 is YFSETQ. The CDR3 loop reads CASSLGTSGRTSYEQYF. As DNA, the CDR3 is TGCGCCAGCAGCTTGGGGACTAGCGGGAGGACCTCATACGAGCAGTACTTC.

Of note for this clonotype: A junction end diverges from the germline sequence, so it may reflect a read error. Here the CDR3 DNA reads TGCGTCAGCAGCTTAGGTGCCCAAGAGACCCAGTACTTC. Amino acids: CVSSLGAQETQYF. V and J are TRBV5-1 and TRBJ2-5, with D uncertain. Germline values: CDR1 SGHRS, CDR2 YFSETQ. The CDR3 has 13 residues.

This clonotype counts as medium-sized. This chain joins TRBV18 and TRBJ1-1; TRBD1 is a possible D gene (5 bases). This CDR3 spans 14 amino acids. Germline CDR1 is KGHSH and CDR2 is LQKENI. V dropped 6 bases and J dropped 2 bases, with 13 bases sitting between them. Here the CDR3 DNA reads TGTGCCAGCTCTCCCGGGACGGCAAACACTGAAGCTTTCTTT. It encodes CASSPGTANTEAFF.

This clonotype is judged medium-sized (0.01 to 0.1%). The genes are TRBV27 and TRBJ2-7; no clear D. Trimming left V 5 bases short and J 1 base short, with 9 bases between. The CDR3 totals 13 residues. Germline CDR1 MNHEY, CDR2 SMNVEV (reference sequence). The CDR3 here is CASSNHASYEQYF. CDR3 DNA: TGTGCCAGCAGTAATCACGCATCCTACGAGCAGTACTTC.

This clonotype was seen many times. The rearrangement links TRBV10-3 to TRBJ1-5, with D unresolved. The CDR3 loop spans 14 amino acids. Germline V CDR1 and CDR2: ENHRY, SYGVKD. V lost 0 bases to trimming and J lost 6 bases, with 9 bases between them. For the CDR3, the DNA is TGTGCCATCAGTGAGTCGGCAGAGCTTCAGCCCCAGCATTTT. This sequence encodes CAISESAELQPQHF.

By frequency in the sample, this clonotype is medium-sized. The rearrangement links TRBV28 to TRBJ2-5; no clear D gene. The CDR3 extends over 14 amino acids. V lost 8 bases, J lost 5 bases, and 18 bases lay in between. Germline-derived CDR1 and CDR2 are MDHEN and SYDVKM. This CDR3 is CASFPGQARETQYF. CDR3 DNA: TGTGCCAGCTTTCCCGGGCAGGCGCGGGAGACCCAGTACTTC.

This clonotype is medium-sized within its sample. The DNA for the CDR3 is TGCAGTGCTAGAGGGCCCCCCGGTGCAACTAATGAAAAACTGTTTTTT. This encodes CSARGPPGATNEKLFF. The chain uses TRBV20-1 and TRBJ1-4; D unresolved. Looked up from germline, CDR1 is DFQATT and CDR2 is SNEGSKA (reference sequence). CDR3 length: 16 residues. Trimming took off 1 base at V and 0 bases at J, with 12 bases between the two ends.

Relative to its sample, this clonotype is medium-sized. This chain links TRBV5-1 with TRBJ2-1; 11 nucleotides agree with TRBD2. Germline-derived CDR1 and CDR2 are SGHRS and YFSETQ. The CDR3 loop spans 15 amino acids. Trimming at V came to 8 bases and at J to 8 bases, leaving 12 bases not matched to a gene. The CDR3: CASIPLAGVVDEQFF. The CDR3, as DNA: TGCGCCAGTATCCCACTAGCGGGAGTAGTAGATGAGCAGTTCTTC.